The 15 T cell receptor beta chains below were found in one sample sequenced in a study of blood T cell repertoires in COVID-19. Assay: immunoSEQ multiplex PCR; the TCRdb copy retains only in-frame clones and omits some. The sample comprises approximately 240,000 clones, about 90% of which are singletons, and 12% rests with the top ten. What was sequenced was peripheral blood. All receptors come from a young woman who had recovered from COVID-19.

The V and J genes are TRBV7-2 and TRBJ1-5; no definite D call. CDR1 is SGHTA, CDR2 FQGNSA, per germline. The CDR3 covers 17 residues. V lost 4 bases, J lost 1 base, and 17 bases lay in between. The CDR3 spells CASSSQGIIASNQPQHF. Written as DNA, the CDR3 is TGTGCCAGCAGCTCACAAGGGATTATAGCGAGCAATCAGCCCCAGCATTTT.

The rearrangement joins TRBV9 to TRBJ2-7; 8 positions agree with TRBD1. The V and J ends lost 0 bases and 3 bases, in that order; junction bases with no gene match: 5. This CDR3 comprises 15 residues. CDR1 is SGDLS and CDR2 is YYNGEE in the germline V gene. CDR3: CASSVGTGGFYEQYF. As DNA, the CDR3 is TGTGCCAGCAGCGTAGGTACAGGGGGGTTCTACGAGCAGTACTTC. The complete variable domain, with remaining parts taken from reference TRBV9 and TRBJ2-7, reads DSGVTQTPKHLITATGQRVTLRCSPRSGDLSVYWYQQSLDQGLQFLIQYYNGEERAKGNILERFSAQQFPDLHSELNLSSLELGDSALYFCASSVGTGGFYEQYFGPGTRLTVT.

This chain joins TRBV12-3 or TRBV12-4 and TRBJ1-3; weak D call: TRBD1 (5 bases). Trimming removed 2 bases at V and 5 bases at J, with 7 bases between. The CDR3 runs to 13 residues. CDR3 coding DNA: TGTGCCAGCAGTTTACGACAGAGAAACACCATATATTTT. This codes for CASSLRQRNTIYF.

The chain recombines TRBV10-3 with TRBJ2-5, with D perhaps matching TRBD1 (7 bases). V lost 0 bases, J lost 2 bases, and 13 bases lay in between. CDR1 is ENHRY, CDR2 SYGVKD, per germline. This CDR3 spans 16 amino acids. The CDR3 spells CAISESQGEEQETQYF. Written as DNA, the CDR3 is TGTGCCATCAGTGAGTCCCAGGGGGAGGAACAAGAGACCCAGTACTTC.

This chain uses TRBV5-5 with TRBJ2-1; D is unresolved. In germline, CDR1 is SGHKS, CDR2 YYEKEE (reference sequence). Trimming cost V 1 base and J 5 bases, with 10 bases left between them. This CDR3 spans 14 amino acids. CDR3 in DNA: TGTGCCAGCAGCTTGCCTCAACAGAACAATGAGCAGTTCTTC. Translating it yields CASSLPQQNNEQFF.

The rearrangement links TRBV14 to TRBJ2-7; D remains ambiguous. Trimming removed 0 bases at V and 3 bases at J, with 9 bases between. Germline V gives CDR1 SGHDN, CDR2 FVKESK. CDR3 size: 14 residues. The CDR3 DNA is TGTGCCAGCAGCCAAGATAACCGCGGCTACGAGCAGTACTTC. It translates to CASSQDNRGYEQYF.

This rearrangement joins TRBV18 to TRBJ1-2, with D uncertain. Germline V gives CDR1 KGHSH, CDR2 LQKENI. Trimming shortened V by 6 bases and J by 4 bases, and 15 bases separated the two germline ends. The CDR3 contains 14 residues. CDR3 DNA sequence: TGTGCCAGCTCCCAGCGGCAGGAGAGCTATGGCTACACCTTC. It encodes CASSQRQESYGYTF.

This rearrangement joins TRBV4-3 to TRBJ2-7; D is unresolved. Germline V gene lookup returns CDR1 LGHNA and CDR2 YSLEER. V gave up 0 bases and J gave up 6 bases, with 15 bases separating them. This CDR3 has 15 amino acids. The CDR3 DNA follows: TGCGCCAGCAGCCAAGATATCGGGTTTACGAGCGAGCAGTACTTC. Translation: CASSQDIGFTSEQYF.

This clone was detected a few times. The chain has TRBV25-1 and TRBJ2-7, with 9 bases lining up with TRBD2. In germline, CDR1 is MGHDK, CDR2 SYGVNS. This CDR3 comprises 14 residues. The junction had 7 bases not matched to a gene; V was cut back by 5 bases and J by 5 bases. CDR3 nucleotides: TGTGCCAGCAGTAACTTAGCGGGAGACAACGAGCAGTACTTC. Translation gives CASSNLAGDNEQYF.

The chain employs TRBV6-5 and TRBJ2-5; 15 bases are a match to TRBD2. The trim removed 9 bases at V and 4 bases at J, leaving 6 bases unmatched. The CDR3 covers 15 residues. The V gene's germline CDR1 is MNHEY and CDR2 SVGAGI. The CDR3 loop reads CARGLAGGLGETQYF. CDR3 nucleotides: TGTGCCAGGGGACTAGCGGGAGGTTTAGGAGAGACCCAGTACTTC.

The chain recombines TRBV20-1 with TRBJ1-3, with D maybe TRBD1 (5 bases). Between the trimmed V and J ends, which lost 3 bases and 4 bases, there was a span of 10 bases. CDR1 is DFQATT, CDR2 SNEGSKA, per germline (reference sequence). The CDR3 length is 13 residues. In nucleotides, the CDR3 is TGCAGTGCTAGTAGGAGGGGAGGAAACACCATATATTTT. It yields the protein CSASRRGGNTIYF.

Remarks on this clone: Other nucleotide sequences from this sample produce the same CDR3. The gene calls are TRBV14 and TRBJ2-3, with D tentatively TRBD1 (5 bases). Germline-derived CDR1 and CDR2 are SGHDN and FVKESK. This CDR3 contains 12 residues. Trimming took 4 bases from V and 5 from J, leaving 7 bases between them. CDR3 in DNA: TGTGCCAGCAGCCCAAGGGGAGATACGCAGTATTTT. Protein product: CASSPRGDTQYF.

The gene calls are TRBV30 and TRBJ1-3; D perhaps matches TRBD1 (6 bases). The CDR3 contains 15 residues. CDR1 and CDR2 (germline): GTSNPN, SVGIG (reference sequence). Trimming pared 1 base from V and 3 bases from J, leaving 13 bases between. The chain's CDR3 is CAWSDRVRFGNTIYF. CDR3 nucleotides: TGTGCCTGGAGTGACAGGGTACGTTTTGGAAACACCATATATTTT.

This clone was detected only once. The chain carries TRBV24-1 and TRBJ1-2; 11 nucleotides agree with TRBD1. V was clipped by 3 bases and J by 7 bases; unmatched bases: 6. Germline assignment: CDR1 KGHDR and CDR2 SFDVKD. This CDR3 has 15 amino acids. The chain's CDR3 is CATSDPGQGVSGYTF. The DNA of the CDR3 is TGTGCCACCAGTGATCCGGGACAGGGGGTCTCTGGCTACACCTTC.

The V call is TRBV29-1, the J call TRBJ1-1; D ambiguous. The CDR3 length is 11 residues. Germline assignment: CDR1 SQVTM and CDR2 ANQGSEA. Trimming pared 4 bases from V and 1 base from J, leaving 4 bases between. DNA of the CDR3: TGCAGCGTTGGCAGGAACACTGAAGCTTTCTTT. Translating it yields CSVGRNTEAFF.